This TCR beta chain appears in the sequencing data of a study of metastatic and nonmetastatic thyroid tumors. Whole-study results and caveats: Versus benign nodules, malignant thyroid tumors reportedly had significantly higher TCR beta diversity, in blood and tumor.

Treatment of any kind had been given to no patient before thyroid surgery. There are a few counts of this clone. Its antigen remains unknown. Through MiXCR, TCRdb re-clonotyped the PCR reads. Here the sample spans 10,000 to 15,000 clones, 27% being singletons. The TCR was taken from a female donor with papillary thyroid cancer or a benign thyroid nodule (not recorded which). Some clones in this sample may be carry-over from other donors' samples. The sequenced sample was tumor tissue.

The CDR3 nucleotides are TGTGCCAGCAGTTACTCTAGCGGGATAGATGAGCAGTTCTTC. The encoded protein is CASSYSSGIDEQFF. This chain uses TRBV6-2 or TRBV6-3 with TRBJ2-1, with 8 bases identical to TRBD2. The CDR3 totals 14 residues. J was trimmed by 8 bases and V by 0 bases; bases with no gene match: 3. Germline V CDR1 and CDR2: MNHEY, SVGEGT.